The rows below give T cell receptor beta chains drawn from one sample of a study of cytomegalovirus exposure and HLA in healthy donors. Profiling relied on immunoSEQ multiplex PCR, and the TCRdb table lists in-frame clones only, not all of them. This table has 160,000 or so clones, more than 75% appearing once. Sequenced: PBMCs. The receptors were gathered from a man aged 18 to 30 in good health and CMV-seronegative. Both conserved end residues are part of each CDR3. The D gene is left open where the match is weak. Clone size is shown for a subset of rows, as once, few, many or a class of expanded clone.

V gene	D gene	clone size	J gene	CDR3 protein	CDR3 DNA
TRBV15	TRBD2	NA	TRBJ2-7	CATSGFGGGHVEQYF	TGTGCCACCAGCGGATTTGGGGGAGGGCATGTCGAGCAGTACTTC
TRBV7-2	NA	NA	TRBJ2-1	CASSPLSGNEQFF	TGTGCCAGCAGCCCCCTATCTGGCAATGAGCAGTTCTTC
TRBV2	NA	NA	TRBJ1-5	CASAIQGNQPQHF	TGTGCCAGCGCTATACAGGGAAATCAGCCCCAGCATTTT
TRBV2	NA	few	TRBJ2-7	CASSDSGDEEYF	TGTGCCAGCAGTGACTCAGGGGACGAGGAGTACTTC
TRBV29-1	TRBD2	NA	TRBJ2-1	CSVLGYLGRDRSYNEQFF	TGCAGCGTCCTGGGGTATTTGGGGAGGGACCGCTCCTACAATGAGCAGTTCTTC
TRBV15	NA	NA	TRBJ1-5	CATSRDKAQPQHF	TGTGCCACCAGCAGAGATAAAGCTCAGCCCCAGCATTTT
TRBV5-1	NA	NA	TRBJ1-1	CASSWSRTVDNTEAFF	TGCGCCAGCAGCTGGTCCCGGACAGTTGACAACACTGAAGCTTTCTTT
TRBV28	NA	few	TRBJ2-3	CASSERDFSTDTQYF	TGTGCCAGCAGCGAACGGGACTTCAGCACAGATACGCAGTATTTT
TRBV27	TRBD2	NA	TRBJ2-1	CASSLWGTSPFF	TGTGCCAGCAGTTTATGGGGGACTAGCCCGTTCTTC
TRBV5-1	NA	NA	TRBJ1-4	CASSLDGGGEKLFF	TGCGCCAGCAGCCTAGACGGAGGTGGTGAAAAACTGTTTTTT
TRBV5-1	TRBD1	NA	TRBJ2-1	CASSLAGGLAVNEQFF	TGCGCCAGCAGCTTAGCAGGGGGCCTCGCTGTCAATGAGCAGTTCTTC
TRBV5-6	TRBD1	NA	TRBJ1-2	CASRSYQGAYGYTF	TGTGCCAGCAGATCCTATCAGGGGGCGTATGGCTACACCTTC
TRBV14	NA	NA	TRBJ1-2	CASSQGTGLDYGYTF	TGTGCCAGCAGCCAAGGTACAGGTCTCGACTATGGCTACACCTTC
TRBV5-1	NA	NA	TRBJ2-1	CASSFGFLRNEQFF	TGCGCCAGCAGCTTCGGGTTTCTAAGGAATGAGCAGTTCTTC
TRBV29-1	NA	NA	TRBJ2-3	CSVHRTDSTDTQYF	TGCAGCGTTCACCGGACTGATAGCACAGATACGCAGTATTTT
TRBV15	NA	NA	TRBJ1-1	CATSRPIITLNTEAFF	TGTGCCACCAGCAGACCTATCATAACCCTGAACACTGAAGCTTTCTTT
TRBV28	NA	NA	TRBJ1-4	CASSSRGPATNEKLFF	TGTGCCAGCAGTTCGAGAGGCCCTGCAACTAATGAAAAACTGTTTTTT
TRBV29-1	NA	NA	TRBJ1-2	CSVEGEGYTF	TGCAGCGTTGAAGGGGAGGGCTACACCTTC
TRBV27	NA	NA	TRBJ1-3	CASSLTASGNTIYF	TGTGCCAGCAGTTTAACAGCCTCTGGAAACACCATATATTTT
TRBV5-1	NA	few	TRBJ1-3	CASSLDPGRNTIYF	TGCGCCAGCAGCTTGGATCCGGGAAGAAACACCATATATTTT
TRBV6-5	TRBD1	NA	TRBJ1-4	CASSYLRGQGAEKLFF	TGTGCCAGCAGTTACCTTCGGGGACAGGGGGCTGAAAAACTGTTTTTT
TRBV4-1	NA	NA	TRBJ2-1	CASSHKAGREYNEQFF	TGCGCCAGCAGCCACAAAGCGGGCAGAGAGTACAATGAGCAGTTCTTC
TRBV27	TRBD1	NA	TRBJ2-2	CASTHAPDRVSGELFF	TGTGCCAGCACCCACGCCCCGGACAGGGTATCCGGGGAGCTGTTTTTT
TRBV7-6	TRBD2	NA	TRBJ2-1	CASSRSGGTYNEQFF	TGTGCCAGCAGCCGAAGCGGGGGGACCTACAATGAGCAGTTCTTC
TRBV18	TRBD1	NA	TRBJ2-3	CASSPRQGAADTQYF	TGTGCCAGCTCACCAAGACAGGGGGCGGCAGATACGCAGTATTTT
TRBV13	NA	many	TRBJ1-2	CASSLGRNYGYTF	TGTGCCAGCAGCTTAGGGCGGAACTATGGCTACACCTTC
TRBV2	NA	NA	TRBJ2-5	CASSTSREAETQYF	TGTGCCAGCAGTACTAGCCGGGAAGCAGAGACCCAGTACTTC
TRBV7-9	NA	NA	TRBJ1-6	CASSPPDSINSPLHF	TGTGCCAGCAGCCCCCCGGACTCTATCAATTCACCCCTCCACTTT
TRBV7-9	NA	NA	TRBJ1-2	CASSLAEGGYGYTF	TGTGCCAGCAGCTTAGCAGAGGGAGGCTATGGCTACACCTTC
TRBV29-1	TRBD2	once	TRBJ2-5	CSGFSGGGSETQYF	TGCAGCGGATTTAGCGGGGGGGGGTCAGAGACCCAGTACTTC
TRBV15	TRBD2	NA	TRBJ2-2	CATSATSGVWELFF	TGTGCCACCAGTGCGACTAGCGGGGTATGGGAGCTGTTTTTT
TRBV10-3	TRBD1	NA	TRBJ1-1	CAISRDREGEAFF	TGTGCCATCAGCCGGGACAGGGAGGGTGAAGCTTTCTTT
TRBV10-2	NA	NA	TRBJ2-2	CASAETGELFF	TGCGCCAGCGCAGAAACCGGGGAGCTGTTTTTT
TRBV5-1	TRBD2	NA	TRBJ2-5	CASSLAGGVQETQYF	TGCGCCAGCAGCTTGGCCGGGGGGGTACAAGAGACCCAGTACTTC
TRBV19	TRBD1	once	TRBJ2-4	CASSRDRELNIQYF	TGTGCCAGTAGCAGAGACAGGGAGTTAAACATTCAGTACTTC
TRBV7-8	NA	NA	TRBJ2-5	CASSGGRQGGETQYF	TGTGCCAGCAGCGGGGGGAGGCAGGGCGGAGAGACCCAGTACTTC
TRBV11-2	NA	NA	TRBJ2-2	CASSLSASSTGELFF	TGTGCCAGCAGCTTATCGGCGTCTAGCACCGGGGAGCTGTTTTTT
TRBV9	NA	many	TRBJ2-7	CASSVHPTANAGEQYF	TGTGCCAGCAGCGTCCACCCGACGGCCAACGCGGGCGAGCAGTACTTC
TRBV5-1	NA	NA	TRBJ1-1	CASRREGRTEAFF	TGCGCCAGCAGACGGGAGGGAAGAACTGAAGCTTTCTTT
TRBV5-6	NA	once	TRBJ1-4	CASSFRDSVEKLFF	TGTGCCAGCAGCTTCCGGGACTCAGTCGAAAAACTGTTTTTT
TRBV6-1	TRBD1	NA	TRBJ2-2	CASSERTGANTGELFF	TGTGCCAGCAGTGAAAGGACAGGGGCGAACACCGGGGAGCTGTTTTTT
TRBV7-2	TRBD2	NA	TRBJ2-3	CASSRTSAGRADTQYF	TGTGCCAGCAGCCGCACCTCAGCGGGGAGGGCAGATACGCAGTATTTT
TRBV20-1	NA	NA	TRBJ1-1	CSASIRLEAFF	TGCAGTGCCAGTATCCGACTTGAGGCTTTCTTT
TRBV27	TRBD2	NA	TRBJ2-7	CASKSGRGENEQYF	TGTGCCAGCAAATCGGGACGGGGGGAAAACGAGCAGTACTTC
TRBV18	NA	NA	TRBJ1-1	CASSPNEADSMNTEAFF	TGTGCCAGCTCACCAAATGAAGCCGACAGCATGAACACTGAAGCTTTCTTT
TRBV6-5	NA	NA	TRBJ1-2	CASSYSRVSRGYGYTF	TGTGCCAGCAGTTACTCGAGGGTATCGCGAGGCTATGGCTACACCTTC
TRBV6-5	NA	NA	TRBJ1-1	CASSYSRVGEGTEAFF	TGTGCCAGCAGTTACTCGAGGGTGGGCGAGGGCACTGAAGCTTTCTTT
TRBV18	NA	NA	TRBJ2-1	CASSPSNEQFF	TGTGCCAGCTCACCCTCCAATGAGCAGTTCTTC
TRBV11-2	TRBD1	NA	TRBJ1-5	CASSRQGLNQPQHF	TGTGCCAGCAGCCGACAGGGGCTCAATCAGCCCCAGCATTTT
TRBV4-2	NA	NA	TRBJ2-2	CASSQDPGTGTGELFF	TGTGCCAGCAGCCAAGATCCGGGAACAGGGACCGGGGAGCTGTTTTTT